What follows describes a single T cell receptor beta chain. The entry originates in a study of blood T cell repertoires in COVID-19. The assay was immunoSEQ multiplex PCR, and TCRdb's table has in-frame clones only and misses some. The sample has about 230,000 clones; around 90% are singletons. The CDR3 covers 14 residues. Trimming removed 0 bases at V and 7 bases at J, with 12 bases between. Germline V lookup: CDR1 SGHDN, CDR2 FVKESK. Assignments of participants to cohorts depended upon their own reported clinical history. Specimen: PBMCs or T cells enriched from blood (not recorded which). This TCR came from a man younger than 45 who had recovered from COVID-19. The chain carries TRBV14 and TRBJ1-2; tentatively, D is TRBD1 (5 bases). CDR3 amino acids: CASSQERRVFGYTF. The CDR3 DNA is TGTGCCAGCAGCCAAGAACGCAGGGTCTTTGGCTACACCTTC.